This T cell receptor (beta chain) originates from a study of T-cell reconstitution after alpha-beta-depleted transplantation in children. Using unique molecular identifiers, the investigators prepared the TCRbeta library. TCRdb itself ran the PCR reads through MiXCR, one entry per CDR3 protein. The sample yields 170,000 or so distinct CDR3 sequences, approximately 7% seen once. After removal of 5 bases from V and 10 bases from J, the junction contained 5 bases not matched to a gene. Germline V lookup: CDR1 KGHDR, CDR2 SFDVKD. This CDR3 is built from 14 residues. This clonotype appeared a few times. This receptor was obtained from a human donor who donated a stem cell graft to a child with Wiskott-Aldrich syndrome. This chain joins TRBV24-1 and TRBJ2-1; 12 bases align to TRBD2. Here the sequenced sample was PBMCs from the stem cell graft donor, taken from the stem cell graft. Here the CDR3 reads CATSASGGGGEQFF. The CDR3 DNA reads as TGTGCCACCAGTGCTAGCGGGGGGGGCGGGGAGCAGTTCTTC.